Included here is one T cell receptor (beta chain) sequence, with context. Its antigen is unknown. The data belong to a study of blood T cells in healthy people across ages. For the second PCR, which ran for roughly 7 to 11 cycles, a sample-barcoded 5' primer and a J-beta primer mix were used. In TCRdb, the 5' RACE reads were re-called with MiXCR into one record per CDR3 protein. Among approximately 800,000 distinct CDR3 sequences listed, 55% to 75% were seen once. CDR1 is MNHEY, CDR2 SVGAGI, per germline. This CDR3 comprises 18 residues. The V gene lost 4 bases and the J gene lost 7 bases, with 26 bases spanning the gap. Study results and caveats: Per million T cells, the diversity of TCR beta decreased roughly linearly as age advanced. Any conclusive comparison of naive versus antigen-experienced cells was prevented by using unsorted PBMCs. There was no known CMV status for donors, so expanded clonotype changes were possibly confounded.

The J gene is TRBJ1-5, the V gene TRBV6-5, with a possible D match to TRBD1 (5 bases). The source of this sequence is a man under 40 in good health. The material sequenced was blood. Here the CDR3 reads CASSFYPPGPGLPQPQHF. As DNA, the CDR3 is TGTGCCAGCAGTTTCTATCCTCCGGGACCGGGGCTTCCCCAGCCCCAGCATTTT.